Following are 6 T cell receptor beta chains from one sample sequenced in a study of cytomegalovirus exposure and HLA in healthy donors. Primers: 60 Vbeta forward and 13 Jbeta reverse. TCRdb's table, derived via immunoSEQ multiplex PCR, lists solely in-frame clones and lacks some. Of roughly 170,000 clones in the sample, approximately 80% are singletons; the top ten hold under 1.5%. Sequencing was carried out using PBMCs. Receptor source: a girl aged 2 to 10 in good health and CMV-seropositive.

The chain carries TRBV5-1 and TRBJ2-3; TRBD1 agrees at 7 bases. This CDR3 comprises 15 residues. Germline V gives CDR1 SGHRS, CDR2 YFSETQ. J lost 7 bases, V lost 4 bases, and 12 bases had no gene match. In DNA, the CDR3 is TGCGCCAGCAGCCCAGGGGGATCGCTTGTGAATACGCAGTATTTT. Its protein is CASSPGGSLVNTQYF.

The count of this clone is one. The rearrangement uses TRBV11-3 and TRBJ2-2; D not certain. Trimming left V 2 bases short and J 1 base short, with 5 bases between. The CDR3 length is 14 residues. Germline V lookup: CDR1 SGHNT, CDR2 YENEEA. The CDR3 sequence is CASSLLRNTGELFF. DNA of the CDR3: TGTGCCAGCAGCTTACTCAGGAACACCGGGGAGCTGTTTTTT. Full variable domain (outside the CDR3, taken from reference TRBV11-3 and TRBJ2-2): EAGVVQSPRYKIIEKKQPVAFWCNPISGHNTLYWYLQNLGQGPELLIRYENEEAVDDSQLPKDRFSAERLKGVDSTLKIQPAELGDSAVYLCASSLLRNTGELFFGEGSRLTVL.

The chain couples TRBV7-6 to TRBJ2-7; no clear D gene. Germline loops: CDR1 SGHVS, CDR2 FNYEAQ. V was clipped by 7 bases and J by 0 bases, with 10 bases between them. CDR3 length: 13 residues. The DNA for the CDR3 is TGTGCCAGCACCCTTATTAACTCCTACGAGCAGTACTTC. It encodes CASTLINSYEQYF.

The chain recombines TRBV6-5 with TRBJ2-1, with D perhaps TRBD2 (5 bases). The CDR3 runs to 11 residues. The V end was cut by 4 bases, the J end by 9 bases, with 7 bases between. The germline CDR1 and CDR2 sequences are MNHEY and SVGAGI. This CDR3 reads CASSLRGEQFF. The CDR3 nucleotides read TGTGCCAGCAGTTTACGGGGTGAGCAGTTCTTC.

J is TRBJ2-7 and V is TRBV2; perhaps TRBD1 as D (6 bases). The CDR3 is 12 amino acids. Germline V CDR1 and CDR2: SNHLY, FYNNEI. V lost 6 bases, J lost 2 bases, and 8 bases lay in between. DNA of the CDR3: TGTGCCAGCAGAGGGGGTACCTACGAGCAGTACTTC. This codes for CASRGGTYEQYF.

This rearrangement joins TRBV28 to TRBJ2-4; no firm D call. CDR3 size: 14 residues. Deletions cut 5 bases from V and 0 bases from J, with 8 bases between. Germline assignment: CDR1 MDHEN and CDR2 SYDVKM. The CDR3 nucleotides read TGTGCCAGCAGTCAGGTACTAGCCAAAAACATTCAGTACTTC. Its protein product is CASSQVLAKNIQYF.